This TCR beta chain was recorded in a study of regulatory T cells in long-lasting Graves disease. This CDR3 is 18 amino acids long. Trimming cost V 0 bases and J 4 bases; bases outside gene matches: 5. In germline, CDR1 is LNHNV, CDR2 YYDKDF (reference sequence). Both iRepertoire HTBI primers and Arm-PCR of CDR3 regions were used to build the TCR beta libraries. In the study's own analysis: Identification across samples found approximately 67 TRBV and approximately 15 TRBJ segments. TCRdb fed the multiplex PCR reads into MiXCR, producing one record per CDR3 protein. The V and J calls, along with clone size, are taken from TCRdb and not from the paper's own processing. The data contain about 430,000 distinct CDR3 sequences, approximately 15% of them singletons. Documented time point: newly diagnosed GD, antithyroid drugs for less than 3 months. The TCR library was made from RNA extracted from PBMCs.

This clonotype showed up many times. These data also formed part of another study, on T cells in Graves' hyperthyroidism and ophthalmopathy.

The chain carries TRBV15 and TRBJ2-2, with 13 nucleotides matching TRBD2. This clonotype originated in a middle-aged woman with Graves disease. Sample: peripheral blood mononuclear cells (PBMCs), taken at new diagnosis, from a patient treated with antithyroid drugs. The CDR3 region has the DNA TGTGCCACCAGCAGAGAACTAGCGGGAGGGCCAGTCACCGGGGAGCTGTTTTTT. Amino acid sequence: CATSRELAGGPVTGELFF.